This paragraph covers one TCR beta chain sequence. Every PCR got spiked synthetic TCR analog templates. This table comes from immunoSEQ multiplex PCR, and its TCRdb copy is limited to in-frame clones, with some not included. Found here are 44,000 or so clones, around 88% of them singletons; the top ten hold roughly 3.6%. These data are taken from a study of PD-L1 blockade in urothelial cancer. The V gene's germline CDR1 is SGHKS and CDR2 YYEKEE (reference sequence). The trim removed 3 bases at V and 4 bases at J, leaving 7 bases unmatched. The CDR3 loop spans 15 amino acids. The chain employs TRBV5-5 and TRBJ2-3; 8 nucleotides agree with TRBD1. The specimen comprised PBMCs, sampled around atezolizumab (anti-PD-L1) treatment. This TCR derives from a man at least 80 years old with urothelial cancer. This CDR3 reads CASSSQGGPPDTQYF. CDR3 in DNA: TGTGCCAGCAGCTCACAGGGGGGTCCCCCAGATACGCAGTATTTT.